This T cell receptor beta chain was captured in a study of blood T cell repertoires in COVID-19. Generated by immunoSEQ multiplex PCR, the TCRdb table keeps only in-frame clones and is missing some. The table records about 400,000 clones, approximately 85% of them present only once. Germline lookup yields CDR1 MNHEY and CDR2 SVGAGI. CDR3 length: 12 amino acids. The V gene lost 6 bases and the J gene lost 8 bases, with 13 bases spanning the gap. The receptor was derived from a woman between 35 and 50 years old with acute COVID-19. V gene TRBV6-5 combines with J gene TRBJ2-5, with D possibly matching TRBD1 (5 bases). The sequenced sample consisted of PBMCs or T cells enriched from blood (not recorded which). CDR3 residues: CASRDIKETQYF. The DNA for the CDR3 is TGTGCCAGCAGGGACATAAAGGAAACCCAGTACTTC.